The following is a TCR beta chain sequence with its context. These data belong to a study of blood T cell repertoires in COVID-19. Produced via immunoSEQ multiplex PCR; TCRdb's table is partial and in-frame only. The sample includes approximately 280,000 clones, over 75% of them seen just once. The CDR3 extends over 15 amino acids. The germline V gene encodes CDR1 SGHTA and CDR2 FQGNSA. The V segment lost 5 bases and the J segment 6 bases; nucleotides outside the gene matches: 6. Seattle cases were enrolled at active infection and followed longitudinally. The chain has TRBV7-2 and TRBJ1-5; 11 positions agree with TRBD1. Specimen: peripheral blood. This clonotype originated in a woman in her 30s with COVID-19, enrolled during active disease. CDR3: CASSIAGTGGQPQHF. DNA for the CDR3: TGTGCCAGCAGCATCGCCGGGACAGGGGGTCAGCCCCAGCATTTT.